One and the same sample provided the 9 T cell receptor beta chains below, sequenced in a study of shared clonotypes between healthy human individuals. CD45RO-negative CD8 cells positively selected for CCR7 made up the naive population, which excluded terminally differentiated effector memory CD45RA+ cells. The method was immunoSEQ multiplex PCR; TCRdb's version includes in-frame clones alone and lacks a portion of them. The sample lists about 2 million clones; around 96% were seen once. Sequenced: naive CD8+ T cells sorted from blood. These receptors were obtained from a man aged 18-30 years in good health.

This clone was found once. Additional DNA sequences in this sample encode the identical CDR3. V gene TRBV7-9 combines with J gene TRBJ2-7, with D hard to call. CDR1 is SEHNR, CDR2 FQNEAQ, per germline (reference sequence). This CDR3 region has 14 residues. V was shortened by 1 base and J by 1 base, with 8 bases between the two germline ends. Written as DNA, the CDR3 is TGTGCCAGCAGCTTAGGTCGGTCGTCCTACGAGCAGTACTTC. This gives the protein CASSLGRSSYEQYF. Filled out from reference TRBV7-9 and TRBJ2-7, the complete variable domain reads DTGVSQNPRHKITKRGQNVTFRCDPISEHNRLYWYRQTLGQGPEFLTYFQNEAQLEKSRLLSDRFSAERPKGSFSTLEIQRTEQGDSAMYLCASSLGRSSYEQYFGPGTRLTVT.

The CDR3 is CASSPGDDGRNYEQYF. The CDR3 DNA reads TGTGCCAGCAGCCCGGGGGACGACGGGAGGAACTACGAGCAGTACTTC. The chain uses TRBV9 and TRBJ2-7; 7 nucleotides agree with TRBD2. CDR1 SGDLS and CDR2 YYNGEE come from the germline V gene. V gave up 4 bases and J gave up 3 bases; unmatched junction bases: 13. CDR3 length: 16 amino acids.

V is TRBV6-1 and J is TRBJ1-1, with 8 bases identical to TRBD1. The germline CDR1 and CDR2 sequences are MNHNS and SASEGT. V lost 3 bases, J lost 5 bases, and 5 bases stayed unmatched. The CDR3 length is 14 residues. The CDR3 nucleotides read TGTGCCAGCAGTGAGGGCAGGGGGCTAACTGAAGCTTTCTTT. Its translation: CASSEGRGLTEAFF.

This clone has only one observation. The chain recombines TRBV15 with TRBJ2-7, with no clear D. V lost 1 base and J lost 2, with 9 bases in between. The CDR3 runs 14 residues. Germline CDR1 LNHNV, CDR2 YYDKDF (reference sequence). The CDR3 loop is CATSRVGNPYEQYF. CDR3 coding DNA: TGTGCCACCAGCAGAGTAGGGAACCCCTACGAGCAGTACTTC.

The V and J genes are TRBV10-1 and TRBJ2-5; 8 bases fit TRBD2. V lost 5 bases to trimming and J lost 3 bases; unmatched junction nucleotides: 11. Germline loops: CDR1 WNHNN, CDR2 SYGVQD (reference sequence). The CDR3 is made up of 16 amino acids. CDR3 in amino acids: CASSPLSGKGEETQYF. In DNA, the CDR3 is TGCGCCAGCAGTCCCCTTAGCGGGAAAGGTGAAGAGACCCAGTACTTC.

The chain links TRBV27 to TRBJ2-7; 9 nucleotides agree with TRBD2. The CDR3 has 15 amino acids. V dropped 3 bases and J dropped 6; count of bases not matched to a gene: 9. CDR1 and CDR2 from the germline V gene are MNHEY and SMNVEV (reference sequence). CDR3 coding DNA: TGTGCCAGCAGTTTGACTAGCGGAAGGGGTCCCGAGCAGTACTTC. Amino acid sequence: CASSLTSGRGPEQYF.

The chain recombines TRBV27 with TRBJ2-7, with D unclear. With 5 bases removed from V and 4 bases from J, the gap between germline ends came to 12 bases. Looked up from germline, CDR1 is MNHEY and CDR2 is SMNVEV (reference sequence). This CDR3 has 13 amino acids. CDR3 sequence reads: CASSPGFPYEQYF. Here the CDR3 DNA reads TGTGCCAGCAGTCCAGGTTTCCCTTACGAGCAGTACTTC.

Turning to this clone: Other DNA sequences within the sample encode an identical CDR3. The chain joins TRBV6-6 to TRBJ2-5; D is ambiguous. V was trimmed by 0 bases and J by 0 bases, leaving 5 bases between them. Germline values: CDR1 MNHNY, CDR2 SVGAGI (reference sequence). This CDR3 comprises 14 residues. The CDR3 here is CASSYSTDQETQYF. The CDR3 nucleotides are TGTGCCAGCAGTTACTCGACGGACCAAGAGACCCAGTACTTC.

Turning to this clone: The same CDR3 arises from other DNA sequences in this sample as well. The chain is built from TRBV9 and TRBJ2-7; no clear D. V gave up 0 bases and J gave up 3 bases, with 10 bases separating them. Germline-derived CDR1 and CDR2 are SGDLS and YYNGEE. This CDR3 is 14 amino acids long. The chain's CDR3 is CASSVDGSFYEQYF. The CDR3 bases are TGTGCCAGCAGCGTAGATGGTAGCTTCTACGAGCAGTACTTC.